These 3 T cell receptor beta chains were all obtained from the same sample, sequenced in a study of T cells in narcolepsy. Produced via immunoSEQ multiplex PCR; TCRdb's table is partial and in-frame only. The repertoire holds tens of thousands of clones, with approximately 80% as singletons. Sequencing was performed on CD45RA- memory CD4+ T cells from PBMCs. These receptor sequences come from a human donor with narcolepsy.

The chain combines TRBV13 with TRBJ2-3, with D uncertain. Germline V gene lookup returns CDR1 PRHDT and CDR2 FYEKMQ (reference sequence). This CDR3 has 13 amino acids. Trimming removed 1 base from V and 4 bases from J, with 6 bases in between. The CDR3 region is CASSLVGADTQYF. The CDR3 nucleotides read TGTGCCAGCAGCTTAGTAGGAGCAGATACGCAGTATTTT.

The V and J genes are TRBV9 and TRBJ2-3; TRBD1 matches 8 bases. The J segment lost 2 bases and the V segment lost 4 bases, leaving 12 bases of the junction unmatched. Looked up from germline, CDR1 is SGDLS and CDR2 is YYNGEE. This CDR3 region has 17 residues. The CDR3 DNA is TGTGCCAGCAGCTCCTCCGCCGGACAGGGACCCACAGATACGCAGTATTTT. Protein product: CASSSSAGQGPTDTQYF.

The chain has TRBV7-9 and TRBJ2-5; TRBD2 aligns across 11 bases. CDR1 is SEHNR and CDR2 is FQNEAQ in the germline V gene (reference sequence). V lost 2 bases, J lost 1 base, and 6 bases stayed unmatched. This CDR3 is 17 amino acids long. The CDR3 DNA is TGTGCCAGCAGCTTAACAGCACTAGCGGGGGCCCAAGAGACCCAGTACTTC. Its protein is CASSLTALAGAQETQYF.